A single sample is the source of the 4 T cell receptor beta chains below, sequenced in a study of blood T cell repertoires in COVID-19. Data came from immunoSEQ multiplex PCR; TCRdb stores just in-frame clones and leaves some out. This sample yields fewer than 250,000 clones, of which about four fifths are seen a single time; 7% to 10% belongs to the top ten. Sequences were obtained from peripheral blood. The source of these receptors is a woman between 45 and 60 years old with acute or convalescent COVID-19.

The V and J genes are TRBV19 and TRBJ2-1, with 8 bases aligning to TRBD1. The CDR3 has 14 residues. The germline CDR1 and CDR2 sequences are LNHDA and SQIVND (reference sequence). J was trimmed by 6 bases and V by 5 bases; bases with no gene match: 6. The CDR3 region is CASSVQGASNEQFF. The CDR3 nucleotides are TGTGCCAGTAGTGTTCAGGGGGCGAGCAATGAGCAGTTCTTC.

CDR3: CASSLELREQYF. CDR3 DNA sequence: TGCGCCAGCAGCTTGGAACTCAGGGAGCAGTACTTC. The rearrangement uses TRBV5-1 and TRBJ2-7, with D hard to call. Germline V lookup: CDR1 SGHRS, CDR2 YFSETQ. The CDR3 covers 12 residues. Trimming cost V 0 bases and J 7 bases, with 8 bases left between them.

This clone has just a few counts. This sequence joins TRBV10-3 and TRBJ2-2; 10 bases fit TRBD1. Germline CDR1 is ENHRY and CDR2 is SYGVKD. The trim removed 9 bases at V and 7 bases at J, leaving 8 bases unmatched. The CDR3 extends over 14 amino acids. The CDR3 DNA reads TGTGCCATAGGGACAGGGGATGTGTTCGGGGAGCTGTTTTTT. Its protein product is CAIGTGDVFGELFF.

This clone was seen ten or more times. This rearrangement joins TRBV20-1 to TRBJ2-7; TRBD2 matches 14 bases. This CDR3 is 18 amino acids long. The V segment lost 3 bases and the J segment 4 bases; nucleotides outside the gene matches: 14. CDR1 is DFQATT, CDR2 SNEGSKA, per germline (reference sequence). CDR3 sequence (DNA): TGCAGTGCTAGTCCCCTAGGGACTAGCGGGAGCAAAGAATACGAGCAGTACTTC. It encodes CSASPLGTSGSKEYEQYF.